The 24 T cell receptor beta chains below come from one sample, sequenced in a study of blood T cell repertoires in COVID-19. Clones were read by immunoSEQ multiplex PCR, and TCRdb kept only the in-frame ones, dropping some. The sample lists 110,000 or so clones; 85% were seen once. The specimen was peripheral blood. The receptor set was obtained from a human donor in a cohort sampled during active COVID-19.

DNA of the CDR3: TGTGCCTGGAGTGACTATTATACCGGGGAGCTGTTTTTT. Protein product: CAWSDYYTGELFF. The rearrangement links TRBV30 to TRBJ2-2; D not resolved. The germline V and J ends were trimmed by 1 base and 5 bases, with 8 bases remaining between them. CDR1 GTSNPN and CDR2 SVGIG come from the germline V gene (reference sequence). This CDR3 comprises 13 residues.

The chain recombines TRBV6-5 with TRBJ1-1; TRBD1 matches at 8 bases. CDR3 length: 15 residues. Germline loops: CDR1 MNHEY, CDR2 SVGAGI. V dropped 1 base and J dropped 1; count of bases not matched to a gene: 2. CDR3 sequence reads: CASSYFGTGNTEAFF. The CDR3 DNA sequence: TGTGCCAGCAGTTACTTTGGGACAGGGAACACTGAAGCTTTCTTT.

This chain links TRBV4-1 with TRBJ1-6; D is perhaps TRBD1 (5 bases). This CDR3 is 15 amino acids long. V was cut by 2 bases and J by 6 bases, with 11 bases left in between. Germline-derived CDR1 and CDR2 are MGHRA and YSYEKL. The CDR3 sequence is CASSQFRGINSPLHF. CDR3 DNA: TGCGCCAGCAGCCAATTCCGGGGGATTAATTCACCCCTCCACTTT.

The rearrangement links TRBV7-2 to TRBJ1-6; unclear D gene. The length of the CDR3 is 15 residues. Germline V CDR1 and CDR2: SGHTA, FQGNSA. Trimming removed 7 bases at V and 2 bases at J, with 12 bases between. The CDR3 spells CASTKTSAYNSPLHF. The DNA of the CDR3 is TGTGCCAGCACCAAGACATCCGCCTATAATTCACCCCTCCACTTT.

This chain uses TRBV4-1 with TRBJ2-1; 10 bases match TRBD2. Germline V gene data show CDR1 as MGHRA and CDR2 as YSYEKL. This CDR3 spans 15 amino acids. V lost 1 base, J lost 10 bases, and 7 bases stayed unmatched. CDR3 bases: TGCGCCAGCAGCCAAGTCCCAGCGGGGGGGGTCGAGCAGTTCTTC. Translating gives CASSQVPAGGVEQFF.

The chain carries TRBV3-1 (or the pseudogene TRBV3-2) and TRBJ2-7; D gene uncertain. In germline, CDR1 is LGHDT, CDR2 YNNKEL (reference sequence). The CDR3 has 14 amino acids. The V end lost 0 bases, the J end lost 1 base, and 7 bases lay between the germline ends. The CDR3 DNA sequence: TGTGCCAGCAGCCAAGACCCGGTTTCCTACGAGCAGTACTTC. Residues: CASSQDPVSYEQYF.

To note about this clone: The sample carries other DNA sequences with the same CDR3. The chain links TRBV6-5 to TRBJ2-1; 11 bases agree with TRBD2. V was pared by 6 bases and J by 4 bases, with 2 bases of the junction left unmatched. Germline V lookup: CDR1 MNHEY, CDR2 SVGAGI. The CDR3 is 14 residues long. Here the CDR3 reads CASSLAGGYNEQFF. The DNA of the CDR3 is TGTGCCAGCAGCTTAGCGGGGGGGTACAATGAGCAGTTCTTC.

The genes are TRBV7-2 and TRBJ1-5; D might be TRBD1 (5 bases). Trimming cost V 4 bases and J 1 base, with 11 bases left between them. The CDR3 has 15 amino acids. Germline values: CDR1 SGHTA, CDR2 FQGNSA. Here the CDR3 reads CASSWGQGSNQPQHF. CDR3 coding DNA: TGTGCCAGCAGCTGGGGCCAGGGCAGCAATCAGCCCCAGCATTTT.

V usage is TRBV5-1 and J usage is TRBJ2-1; D is perhaps TRBD2 (7 bases). Trimming removed 2 bases at V and 6 bases at J, with 12 bases between. The germline gives CDR1 SGHRS, CDR2 YFSETQ. This CDR3 comprises 14 residues. CDR3: CASSFGGQVNEQFF. The CDR3, as DNA: TGCGCCAGCAGCTTCGGGGGGCAAGTCAATGAGCAGTTCTTC.

This chain joins TRBV6-5 and TRBJ2-1, with a possible D match to TRBD1 (5 bases). Germline CDR1 reads MNHEY; CDR2 reads SVGAGI. V lost 2 bases to trimming and J lost 3 bases, with 11 bases between them. This CDR3 has 15 residues. The CDR3 DNA reads as TGTGCCAGCAGTTACGGGCCAGGGCTCTACAATGAGCAGTTCTTC. This encodes CASSYGPGLYNEQFF.

In regard to this clone: Sequence at one end of the junction differs from germline and may be a read error. V and J are TRBV6-1 and TRBJ1-2; no definite D call. Germline V gene sequence: CDR1 MNHNS, CDR2 SASEGT. The CDR3 covers 10 residues. CDR3 protein: CASSEATTNF. CDR3 DNA sequence: TGTGCCAGCAGTGAAGCGACAACAAACTTC.

The J gene is TRBJ2-1, the V gene TRBV6-1; D is unresolved. The germline V gene encodes CDR1 MNHNS and CDR2 SASEGT. The CDR3 totals 14 residues. V was pared by 1 base and J by 8 bases, with 12 bases between. The CDR3 region has the DNA TGTGCCAGCAGTGAAGAACCTAGAAGTTATGAGCAGTTCTTC. Protein product: CASSEEPRSYEQFF.

The gene calls are TRBV4-2 and TRBJ1-2; no clear D gene. The CDR3 sequence is 15 residues long. CDR1 and CDR2 from the germline V gene are LGHNA and YNFKEQ. Trimming removed 0 bases at V and 8 bases at J, with 16 bases between. CDR3 in amino acids: CASSQDLQRSGGYTF. The CDR3 coding sequence is TGTGCCAGCAGCCAAGATCTCCAGAGATCGGGGGGCTACACCTTC.

The CDR3 coding sequence is TGCGCCAGCAGCCCGAACCAGGGGTACTCCTACGAGCAGTACTTC. Protein sequence: CASSPNQGYSYEQYF. J is TRBJ2-7 and V is TRBV4-3; D perhaps matches TRBD1 (6 bases). Germline V lookup: CDR1 LGHNA, CDR2 YSLEER. The V gene lost 4 bases and the J gene lost 0 bases, with 13 bases spanning the gap. The CDR3 is made up of 15 amino acids.

In its sample, this clone was seen once. The chain recombines TRBV7-2 with TRBJ2-3; TRBD2 matches 13 bases. The V gene's germline CDR1 is SGHTA and CDR2 FQGNSA. There are 17 residues in the CDR3. After removal of 0 bases from V and 9 bases from J, the junction contained 9 bases not matched to a gene. The CDR3 spells CASSLAVGLAGAGTQYF. In nucleotides, the CDR3 is TGTGCCAGCAGCTTAGCAGTCGGACTAGCGGGAGCGGGGACGCAGTATTTT.

The rearrangement uses TRBV5-4 and TRBJ2-3; 8 nucleotides align to TRBD2. V lost 4 bases and J lost 4; bases outside the gene matches: 8. Germline-derived CDR1 and CDR2 are SGHNT and YYREEE (reference sequence). The CDR3 spans 15 residues. The CDR3 region has the DNA TGTGCCAGCAGCCCCCGGACTAGCAACTCAGATACGCAGTATTTT. This codes for CASSPRTSNSDTQYF.

The gene calls are TRBV12-2 and TRBJ2-2; whether TRBD1, the table's D call, matches the DNA was not checked. TRBV12-2 is a known pseudogene. CDR3 length equals 16 residues. The CDR3 DNA reads TGTGCAAGTCGATATCAGGGGTGGCAGAACACCGGGGAGCTGTTTTTT. It specifies CASRYQGWQNTGELFF.

This chain uses TRBV6-5 with TRBJ2-3; the match to TRBD2 covers 8 bases. Germline-derived CDR1 and CDR2 are MNHEY and SVGAGI. V lost 5 bases, J lost 3 bases, and 4 bases stayed unmatched. The CDR3 has 14 residues. CDR3 protein: CASSPGGGTDTQYF. For the CDR3, the DNA is TGTGCCAGCAGTCCGGGAGGGGGAACAGATACGCAGTATTTT.

This sequence joins TRBV29-1 and TRBJ2-5; 9 bases are a match to TRBD1. From germline, CDR1 is SQVTM and CDR2 ANQGSEA. The trim removed 6 bases at V and 5 bases at J, leaving 10 bases unmatched. There are 14 residues in the CDR3. The CDR3 sequence: CSVPGTGSGETQYF. DNA for the CDR3: TGCAGCGTGCCCGGGACAGGGAGTGGGGAGACCCAGTACTTC.

The chain couples TRBV3-1 (or the pseudogene TRBV3-2) to TRBJ1-1; TRBD1 aligns across 10 bases. V dropped 3 bases and J dropped 8; count of bases not matched to a gene: 3. Germline lookup yields CDR1 LGHDT and CDR2 YNNKEL (reference sequence). CDR3 length: 13 amino acids. The CDR3 sequence is CASSHGTGVEAFF. The CDR3 DNA follows: TGTGCCAGCAGCCACGGGACAGGGGTCGAAGCTTTCTTT.

The chain links TRBV5-4 to TRBJ2-1, with 9 positions matching TRBD1. Trimming at V came to 4 bases and at J to 4 bases, leaving 6 bases not matched to a gene. There are 15 residues in the CDR3. Germline CDR1 is SGHNT and CDR2 is YYREEE (reference sequence). CDR3 sequence (DNA): TGTGCCAGCAGCCGAGGACAGGGGTCTTACAATGAGCAGTTCTTC. Protein: CASSRGQGSYNEQFF.

The V and J genes are TRBV5-1 and TRBJ1-1; no definite D call. V was pared by 5 bases and J by 0 bases, with 8 bases between. Looked up from germline, CDR1 is SGHRS and CDR2 is YFSETQ. This CDR3 has 13 residues. CDR3 region: CASRVQLNTEAFF. The CDR3 DNA reads TGCGCCAGCAGAGTACAGTTGAACACTGAAGCTTTCTTT.

This clone has a single count. V and J are TRBV6-5 and TRBJ2-1, with 8 bases that match TRBD1. The germline V gene encodes CDR1 MNHEY and CDR2 SVGAGI. The CDR3 is 15 amino acids. V shed 2 bases, J shed 3 bases, and the junction held 3 bases outside the gene matches. The CDR3 loop is CASSYQGAGYNEQFF. The CDR3 DNA reads as TGTGCCAGCAGTTACCAGGGGGCGGGCTACAATGAGCAGTTCTTC.

The chain links TRBV14 to TRBJ1-2, with a weak D call TRBD1 (5 bases). CDR3 length: 14 residues. The germline V gene encodes CDR1 SGHDN and CDR2 FVKESK. V was cut by 2 bases and J by 6 bases, with 13 bases left in between. CDR3 in DNA: TGTGCCAGCAGCCAACATCTCCAGGGAAATGGCTACACCTTC. Amino acid sequence: CASSQHLQGNGYTF.